This T cell receptor beta chain was sequenced in a study of metastatic and nonmetastatic thyroid tumors. For this clone: One base away lies a much larger clone, so this may be a sequencing read error.

Using MiXCR, TCRdb re-called clones from the PCR reads. There are about 89,000 clones in the sample; around 12% occur only once, and roughly 8.2% lies in the top ten. There are 13 residues in the CDR3. The germline V and J ends were trimmed by 9 bases and 5 bases, with 16 bases remaining between them. Germline V gene data show CDR1 as KGHSH and CDR2 as LQKENI. Patients underwent thyroid surgery, and none had received any treatment before it. The J gene is TRBJ1-1, the V gene TRBV18, with D unresolved. Sequencing was performed on tumor tissue. This sequence was found in a female donor with papillary thyroid cancer or a benign thyroid nodule (not recorded which). Some clones in this sample may be carry-over from other donors' samples. CDR3 nucleotide sequence: TGTGCCAGACTTCTCGGTCGTGGGACTGAAGCTTTCTTT. Translating gives CARLLGRGTEAFF.